These 27 T cell receptor beta chains share one sample of origin, sequenced in a study of cytomegalovirus exposure and HLA in healthy donors. The study ran its PCR with 60 Vbeta and 13 Jbeta primers. The protocol was immunoSEQ multiplex PCR, while the TCRdb copy is restricted to in-frame clones and leaves out a portion. The sample has approximately 110,000 clones, approximately 70% seen once. The sample was PBMCs. Receptor source: a man between 25 and 39 years old in good health and CMV-seropositive.

This clone was detected only a few times. This chain joins TRBV11-3 and TRBJ2-3; 11 nucleotides match TRBD2. The ends lost 5 bases at V and 7 bases at J; junction bases unmatched: 11. CDR1 and CDR2 (germline): SGHNT, YENEEA. The CDR3 runs 16 residues. CDR3 in amino acids: CASSGGTSGSANTQYF. The CDR3, as DNA: TGTGCCAGCAGCGGAGGAACTAGCGGGAGCGCGAATACGCAGTATTTT.

This clone was seen a few times. The chain employs TRBV7-8 and TRBJ2-7; TRBD2 agrees at 7 bases. CDR1 is SGHVS, CDR2 FQNEAQ, per germline. With 2 bases clipped from V and 3 bases from J, the junction kept 16 bases outside the gene matches. The CDR3 runs 18 residues. The CDR3 sequence is CASSLFSQATGGNYEQYV. The CDR3 DNA reads TGTGCCAGCAGCTTATTCTCCCAGGCTACGGGAGGAAACTACGAGCAGTACGTC.

The chain combines TRBV6-5 with TRBJ2-3; TRBD1 is a possible D gene (5 bases). Per germline, CDR1 MNHEY and CDR2 SVGAGI. The V end lost 2 bases, the J end lost 3 bases, and 12 bases lay between the germline ends. The CDR3 sequence is 15 residues long. CDR3: CASSYHRFLTDTQYF. CDR3 nucleotide sequence: TGTGCCAGCAGTTACCACAGGTTTTTGACAGATACGCAGTATTTT.

The V gene is TRBV7-9, the J gene TRBJ1-5; D is uncertain. This CDR3 has 13 residues. V was pared by 6 bases and J by 5 bases, with 11 bases between. The V gene's germline CDR1 is SEHNR and CDR2 FQNEAQ (reference sequence). CDR3: CASRSGGDQPQHF. Written as DNA, the CDR3 is TGTGCCAGCAGGTCGGGTGGCGATCAGCCCCAGCATTTT.

V usage is TRBV2 and J usage is TRBJ1-2, with 8 bases lining up with TRBD1. After removal of 4 bases from V and 4 bases from J, the junction contained 2 bases not matched to a gene. Germline CDR1 SNHLY, CDR2 FYNNEI. This CDR3 spans 13 amino acids. The CDR3 spells CASSGGQAYGYTF. The CDR3, as DNA: TGTGCCAGCAGTGGGGGACAGGCCTATGGCTACACCTTC. The variable domain in full, with the rest retrieved from reference TRBV2 and TRBJ1-2, is EPEVTQTPSHQVTQMGQEVILRCVPISNHLYFYWYRQILGQKVEFLVSFYNNEISEKSEIFDDQFSVERPDGSNFTLKIRSTKLEDSAMYFCASSGGQAYGYTFGSGTRLTVV.

The chain is built from TRBV27 and TRBJ2-2; D not certain. This CDR3 is 15 amino acids long. The germline CDR1 and CDR2 sequences are MNHEY and SMNVEV (reference sequence). Trimming took 5 bases from V and 2 from J, leaving 12 bases between them. In DNA form, the CDR3 reads TGTGCCAGCAGTGAGTCCGGAGTCAACACCGGGGAGCTGTTTTTT. Translation gives CASSESGVNTGELFF.

The J gene is TRBJ2-7, the V gene TRBV5-6; 12 positions match TRBD2. V lost 4 bases to trimming and J lost 1 base; unmatched junction nucleotides: 12. The CDR3 totals 18 residues. Germline-derived CDR1 and CDR2 are SGHDT and YYEEEE. The CDR3 sequence: CASSAGTSGPFGSYEQYV. CDR3 nucleotide sequence: TGTGCCAGCAGCGCCGGGACTAGCGGGCCCTTCGGGTCCTACGAGCAGTACGTC.

The chain combines TRBV9 with TRBJ2-1; TRBD2 matches 16 bases. After removal of 4 bases from V and 4 bases from J, the junction contained 11 bases not matched to a gene. CDR1 is SGDLS and CDR2 is YYNGEE in the germline V gene. The CDR3 runs to 19 residues. CDR3 in DNA: TGTGCCAGCAGCCCTCCCGGGACTAGCGGGGGGGCCAAGTACAATGAGCAGTTCTTC. Its protein product is CASSPPGTSGGAKYNEQFF.

V and J are TRBV9 and TRBJ1-2; D might be TRBD1 (6 bases). The V end was cut by 2 bases, the J end by 5 bases, with 22 bases between. The CDR3 loop spans 17 amino acids. CDR1 SGDLS and CDR2 YYNGEE come from the germline V gene. In DNA, the CDR3 is TGTGCCAGCAGCGTGGGGGCAGCTGCACTTGGACATTATGGCTACACCTTC. This gives the protein CASSVGAAALGHYGYTF.

This chain links TRBV30 with TRBJ1-6; no clear D gene. V dropped 0 bases and J dropped 9 bases, with 12 bases sitting between them. The CDR3 totals 14 residues. CDR1 is GTSNPN and CDR2 is SVGIG in the germline V gene (reference sequence). DNA for the CDR3: TGTGCCTGGAGTGTACTAGGAAATAGTTCACCCCTCCACTTT. It yields the protein CAWSVLGNSSPLHF.

The J gene is TRBJ2-2, the V gene TRBV19; 10 bases match TRBD1. The CDR3 sequence is 16 residues long. Germline loops: CDR1 LNHDA, CDR2 SQIVND (reference sequence). V trimming: 3 bases; J trimming: 5 bases; junction bases outside the gene matches: 6. CDR3 region: CASSIRVGQGTGELFF. Written as DNA, the CDR3 is TGTGCCAGTAGTATTAGGGTGGGACAGGGGACCGGGGAGCTGTTTTTT.

The chain carries TRBV7-6 and TRBJ2-3, with TRBD2 matching 9 bases. This CDR3 contains 14 residues. Unmatched junction bases numbered 1, after V lost 1 base and J lost 5 bases. Germline V gives CDR1 SGHVS, CDR2 FNYEAQ. The CDR3 region is CASSLVAGEDTQYF. The CDR3, as DNA: TGTGCCAGCAGCTTAGTAGCGGGAGAAGATACGCAGTATTTT.

There are a few counts of this clone. Written as DNA, the CDR3 is TGTGCCTGGAACGACAGGCTAAATTCACCCCTCCACTTT. Translation: CAWNDRLNSPLHF. The chain employs TRBV30 and TRBJ1-6; a possible D gene is TRBD1 (6 bases). Trimming shortened V by 4 bases and J by 7 bases, and 11 bases separated the two germline ends. This CDR3 region has 13 residues. Germline V lookup: CDR1 GTSNPN, CDR2 SVGIG (reference sequence).

The chain uses TRBV27 and TRBJ2-7; D not resolved. This CDR3 has 13 residues. Germline CDR1 and CDR2: MNHEY and SMNVEV (reference sequence). Trimming pared 0 bases from V and 8 bases from J, leaving 11 bases between. Here the CDR3 DNA reads TGTGCCAGCAGTTTATCGACTGCGGCCAAGCAGTACGTC. Its protein product is CASSLSTAAKQYV.

The chain is built from TRBV19 and TRBJ1-2; TRBD1 agrees at 10 bases. The junction had 5 bases not matched to a gene; V was cut back by 7 bases and J by 6 bases. CDR1 LNHDA and CDR2 SQIVND come from the germline V gene (reference sequence). This CDR3 is built from 13 residues. DNA of the CDR3: TGTGCCAGTACCGACAGGGGGCTAAATGGCTACACCTTC. It yields the protein CASTDRGLNGYTF.

This clone turned up a few times. The CDR3 loop is CASSLGQASYEQYF. CDR3 nucleotides: TGTGCCAGCTCATTGGGACAGGCCTCATACGAGCAGTACTTC. V and J are TRBV18 and TRBJ2-7; 8 nucleotides match TRBD1. The CDR3 sequence is 14 residues long. The V segment lost 5 bases and the J segment 4 bases; nucleotides outside the gene matches: 7. Per the germline V gene, CDR1 is KGHSH and CDR2 is LQKENI.

The chain joins TRBV6-1 to TRBJ1-2; weak D call: TRBD1 (5 bases). There are 14 residues in the CDR3. Germline values: CDR1 MNHNS, CDR2 SASEGT. V shed 3 bases and J shed 3 bases, with 11 bases lying between them. CDR3 nucleotides: TGTGCCAGCAGTGATCTGACAGCTTACTATGGCTACACCTTC. This encodes CASSDLTAYYGYTF.

There are a few counts of this clone. This chain joins TRBV28 and TRBJ2-7; D might be TRBD1 or TRBD2, each matching 5 bases. Trimming took 0 bases from V and 7 from J, leaving 13 bases between them. The length of the CDR3 is 14 residues. Germline V CDR1 and CDR2: MDHEN, SYDVKM. CDR3 coding DNA: TGTGCCAGCAGTTTATGGGCAGGGTCGGGGGAGCAGTACGTC. Residues: CASSLWAGSGEQYV.

This clone has a single count. This chain uses TRBV5-1 with TRBJ2-7; perhaps TRBD1 as D (6 bases). Germline-derived CDR1 and CDR2 are SGHRS and YFSETQ. CDR3 size: 14 residues. V shed 2 bases and J shed 4 bases, with 13 bases lying between them. CDR3 bases: TGCGCCAGCAGCTTAGCACAGGGCCCATACGAGCAGTACGTC. Protein product: CASSLAQGPYEQYV.

V is TRBV19 and J is TRBJ1-3; 12 positions agree with TRBD1. Trimming at V came to 6 bases and at J to 9 bases, leaving 18 bases not matched to a gene. In germline, CDR1 is LNHDA, CDR2 SQIVND (reference sequence). This CDR3 is 18 amino acids long. CDR3 nucleotide sequence: TGTGCCAGTAGACGGGACAGGGGGCCTGTTTTCCTGGATGGCACCATATATTTT. It specifies CASRRDRGPVFLDGTIYF. Combining the CDR3 with reference TRBV19 and TRBJ1-3 gives the whole variable domain DGGITQSPKYLFRKEGQNVTLSCEQNLNHDAMYWYRQDPGQGLRLIYYSQIVNDFQKGDIAEGYSVSREKKESFPLTVTSAQKNPTAFYLCASRRDRGPVFLDGTIYFGEGSWLTVV.

CDR3 region: CASSQGVEAPWGYTF. The CDR3 DNA reads as TGTGCCAGCAGCCAAGGCGTGGAGGCCCCGTGGGGCTACACCTTC. The chain is built from TRBV4-2 and TRBJ1-2; D remains unclear. CDR1 LGHNA and CDR2 YNFKEQ come from the germline V gene. Between the trimmed V and J ends, which lost 1 base and 8 bases, there was a span of 17 bases. The CDR3 consists of 15 residues.

The V and J genes are TRBV4-1 and TRBJ2-3; TRBD2 might be the D (6 bases). Germline V gives CDR1 MGHRA, CDR2 YSYEKL. V was cut by 1 base and J by 6 bases, with 20 bases left in between. This CDR3 has 17 amino acids. CDR3 sequence (DNA): TGCGCCAGCAGCCAAGGATCCCGGGGAGGCGATCGGGATACGCAGTATTTT. Translated: CASSQGSRGGDRDTQYF.

The CDR3 nucleotides are TGTGCCAGCAGCTTGGCGCCGACAGGGGGGTCCTACGAGCAGTACTTC. Residues: CASSLAPTGGSYEQYF. This rearrangement joins TRBV5-6 to TRBJ2-7, with 9 bases identical to TRBD1. The CDR3 extends over 16 amino acids. V shed 0 bases and J 1 base; nucleotides not matched to a gene: 5. CDR1 and CDR2 from the germline V gene are SGHDT and YYEEEE.

V is TRBV28 and J is TRBJ1-5, with D tentatively TRBD1 (6 bases). This CDR3 is built from 13 residues. Germline loops: CDR1 MDHEN, CDR2 SYDVKM. V was shortened by 3 bases and J by 7 bases, with 10 bases between the two germline ends. CDR3 in amino acids: CASSFTGSQPQHF. The CDR3 coding sequence is TGTGCCAGCAGTTTTACAGGGTCCCAGCCCCAGCATTTT. Filled out from reference TRBV28 and TRBJ1-5, the complete variable domain reads DVKVTQSSRYLVKRTGEKVFLECVQDMDHENMFWYRQDPGLGLRLIYFSYDVKMKEKGDIPEGYSVSREKKERFSLILESASTNQTSMYLCASSFTGSQPQHFGDGTRLSIL.

The J gene is TRBJ2-7, the V gene TRBV11-2, with D maybe TRBD1 (6 bases). CDR3 length: 15 amino acids. Per the germline V gene, CDR1 is SGHAT and CDR2 is FQNNGV. The V end lost 3 bases, the J end lost 0 bases, and 12 bases lay between the germline ends. The CDR3 region has the DNA TGTGCCAGCAGCTTTCGGACAGCAAGCTCCTACGAGCAGTACTTC. It encodes CASSFRTASSYEQYF.

In this sample, this clone turned up once. The V gene is TRBV27, the J gene TRBJ1-1; TRBD1 matches at 9 bases. Germline V lookup: CDR1 MNHEY, CDR2 SMNVEV (reference sequence). The CDR3 loop spans 13 amino acids. J was trimmed by 7 bases and V by 2 bases; bases with no gene match: 2. CDR3 sequence reads: CASSLGTGNEAFF. The CDR3, as DNA: TGTGCCAGCAGTTTAGGGACAGGGAATGAAGCTTTCTTT.

The chain combines TRBV6-5 with TRBJ2-2; D unresolved. V gave up 7 bases and J gave up 2 bases, with 11 bases separating them. Germline values: CDR1 MNHEY, CDR2 SVGAGI. The CDR3 is 14 amino acids. The CDR3 here is CASKTASNTGELFF. The CDR3 coding sequence is TGTGCCAGCAAAACAGCCTCCAACACCGGGGAGCTGTTTTTT.